A single sample is the source of the 13 T cell receptor beta chains below, sequenced in a study of T cells in localized non-small cell lung cancer. Sequencing was performed with immunoSEQ multiplex PCR; in TCRdb, only in-frame clones are kept and a portion is missing. This table has 130,000 or so clones, about 89% appearing once. The source was peripheral blood, collected before any cancer treatment. These receptors were taken from a female donor at least 60 years old with stage I lung adenocarcinoma.

This clone came up a few times. CDR3 region: CASSESWNTGELFF. The CDR3 coding sequence is TGCGCCAGCAGTGAGTCGTGGAACACCGGGGAGCTGTTTTTT. V usage is TRBV10-1 and J usage is TRBJ2-2; D is ambiguous. Germline CDR1 reads WNHNN; CDR2 reads SYGVQD (reference sequence). This CDR3 region has 14 residues. Trimming took 0 bases from V and 1 from J, leaving 3 bases between them.

The V and J genes are TRBV19 and TRBJ1-4; D uncertain. With 10 bases removed from V and 8 bases from J, the gap between germline ends came to 14 bases. The germline CDR1 and CDR2 sequences are LNHDA and SQIVND (reference sequence). The CDR3 totals 12 residues. CDR3 DNA sequence: TGTGCCACACGAGGACTGGGGGAAAAACTGTTTTTT. This gives the protein CATRGLGEKLFF.

This clone appeared once. This rearrangement joins TRBV7-2 to TRBJ2-7; a possible D gene is TRBD1 (6 bases). This CDR3 comprises 15 residues. Trimming removed 4 bases at V and 3 bases at J, with 16 bases between. Germline V gene lookup returns CDR1 SGHTA and CDR2 FQGNSA. This chain's CDR3 is CASSSPRDKNYEQYF. The CDR3 nucleotides are TGTGCCAGCAGCTCGCCCCGGGACAAGAACTACGAGCAGTACTTC.

This chain uses TRBV28 with TRBJ1-2; 7 positions agree with TRBD1. With V trimmed by 5 bases and J by 1 base, 7 bases remained unmatched. This CDR3 contains 15 residues. Germline V lookup: CDR1 MDHEN, CDR2 SYDVKM. CDR3 protein: CASSPRTGHNYGYTF. The DNA for the CDR3 is TGTGCCAGCAGTCCCAGGACAGGACATAACTATGGCTACACCTTC.

V and J are TRBV25-1 and TRBJ2-7, with a weak D call TRBD1 (6 bases). Germline values: CDR1 MGHDK, CDR2 SYGVNS. Trimming took 3 bases from V and 6 from J, leaving 18 bases between them. There are 15 residues in the CDR3. CDR3: CASSETGDSVGEQYF. Written as DNA, the CDR3 is TGTGCCAGCAGTGAGACAGGTGATTCTGTAGGCGAGCAGTACTTC.

The V gene is TRBV6-5, the J gene TRBJ2-2; D may be TRBD1 (6 bases). Germline CDR1 reads MNHEY; CDR2 reads SVGAGI. Trimming took 2 bases from V and 1 from J, leaving 8 bases between them. This CDR3 contains 15 residues. CDR3 amino acids: CASSYPGQNTGELFF. CDR3 DNA sequence: TGTGCCAGCAGTTACCCGGGACAGAACACCGGGGAGCTGTTTTTT.

V and J are TRBV5-6 and TRBJ2-3; D gene ambiguous. This CDR3 is 13 amino acids long. Deletions cut 4 bases from V and 3 bases from J, with 9 bases between. The germline V gene has CDR1 SGHDT and CDR2 YYEEEE. CDR3 loop: CASSLRRTDTQYF. CDR3 bases: TGTGCCAGCAGCCTCCGACGGACAGATACGCAGTATTTT.

DNA of the CDR3: TGTGCCAGCTCACCTGTGCGGAATGAAAAACTGTTTTTT. As protein: CASSPVRNEKLFF. This chain joins TRBV18 and TRBJ1-4; no reliable D call. Germline V CDR1 and CDR2: KGHSH, LQKENI. The CDR3 runs 13 residues. Between the trimmed V and J ends, which lost 3 bases and 5 bases, there was a span of 7 bases.

This rearrangement joins TRBV5-1 to TRBJ2-2, with 7 bases aligning to TRBD2. Germline CDR1 is SGHRS and CDR2 is YFSETQ. The ends lost 2 bases at V and 5 bases at J; junction bases unmatched: 6. This CDR3 comprises 15 residues. CDR3: CASSFEGRETGELFF. The CDR3 nucleotides are TGCGCCAGCAGCTTCGAGGGGCGGGAGACCGGGGAGCTGTTTTTT.

This chain joins TRBV5-4 and TRBJ2-7; D call uncertain. Germline CDR1 SGHNT, CDR2 YYREEE (reference sequence). V lost 4 bases, J lost 7 bases, and 24 bases lay in between. CDR3 size: 16 residues. In DNA, the CDR3 is TGTGCCAGCAGCGTCTCCCGGCAACGCGTGGTAAGGGAGCAGTACTTC. Amino acids: CASSVSRQRVVREQYF.

The rearrangement links TRBV6-6 to TRBJ1-1; 10 bases are a match to TRBD1. Germline CDR1 and CDR2: MNHNY and SVGAGI (reference sequence). Trimming cost V 6 bases and J 1 base; bases outside gene matches: 2. CDR3 size: 14 residues. CDR3 sequence reads: CASRGTGENTEAFF. Here the CDR3 DNA reads TGTGCCAGCAGGGGGACAGGGGAGAACACTGAAGCTTTCTTT.

The chain couples TRBV14 to TRBJ1-1, with a possible D match to TRBD1 (5 bases). The V gene's germline CDR1 is SGHDN and CDR2 FVKESK. The CDR3 has 15 amino acids. With 1 base removed from V and 0 bases from J, the gap between germline ends came to 9 bases. The CDR3 region is CASSQGGQLNTEAFF. The DNA for the CDR3 is TGTGCCAGCAGCCAAGGGGGCCAACTGAACACTGAAGCTTTCTTT.

This sequence joins TRBV19 and TRBJ2-3; D possibly corresponds to TRBD1 (5 bases). Germline CDR1 reads LNHDA; CDR2 reads SQIVND (reference sequence). This CDR3 spans 14 amino acids. The V and J ends lost 7 bases and 0 bases respectively, with 11 bases between them. Here the CDR3 reads CASTRDGSTDTQYF. The CDR3, as DNA: TGTGCCAGTACCAGGGATGGTAGCACAGATACGCAGTATTTT.